The 16 T cell receptor delta chains below all came from one sample that was sequenced in a study of γδ T cells in repeated Plasmodium falciparum infection. Bulk repertoires came from Vgamma9/Vdelta2+ or Vdelta2-negative gammadelta T cells flow-sorted from PBMC. TCRdb reran clone calling via CATT on the multiplex PCR reads. This sample has 55,000 to 70,000 delta-chain clones, with over 1.5% found just once. Sequencing was done on a sample of gamma-delta T cells from blood. The receptor set was obtained from a pool of human donors (malaria-infected and uninfected, not separated).

In this sample, this clone turned up a few times. A single base is all that separates this from a far larger clone, so a read error is likely. Other nucleotide sequences from this sample produce the same CDR3. The genes are TRDV2 and TRDJ1, with TRDD3 identical over 8 bases. TCRdb records no J gene; here it was assigned by comparing the DNA to germline. There are 20 residues in the CDR3. Germline V gene sequence: CDR1 GEAIGNYY, CDR2 EKD. CDR3 sequence: CACDTEDRLTGGPHTDKLIF. CDR3 nucleotide sequence: TGCGCCTGTGACACCGAAGACAGGTTGACTGGGGGTCCACACACCGATAAACTCATCTTT.

A note on this clone: A far larger clone lies a single base away; this is likely a read error. The identical CDR3 is also encoded by other nucleotide sequences in the sample. The chain combines TRDV1 with TRDJ1; TRDD3 matches at 8 bases. No J gene was available from TCRdb, and it was assigned here by a germline match of the DNA. Per the germline V gene, CDR1 is TSWWSYY and CDR2 is QGS. The CDR3 runs 21 residues. J gave up 0 bases and V 5 bases, and 23 bases lay outside the gene matches. CDR3 bases: TGTGCTCTTGGGTCACGGTTGAAGGGACAACTACTGGGGGCGTACACCGATAAACTCATCTTT. Translation: CALGSRLKGQLLGAYTDKLIF.

In the case of this clone: TCRdb's protein for this DNA is that of a much larger clone and differs from the translation at residue 9, likely a read error; the protein shown is the DNA translation. CDR3 nucleotide sequence: TGTGCTCTTGGGGATTCTTGGGGGGAGTACACCGATAAACTCATCTTT. It is translated as CALGDSWGEYTDKLIF. The genes are TRDV1 and TRDJ1; a weak D match, TRDD3 (6 bases). This CDR3 is built from 16 residues. Germline CDR1 and CDR2: TSWWSYY and QGS. V lost 3 bases, J lost 0 bases, and 14 bases lay in between.

This clone was recorded a few times. The mismatch at residue 12 between this DNA's translation and the TCRdb protein of a much larger clone likely reflects a read error; the protein shown is translated from the DNA. J is TRDJ1 and V is TRDV1, with D perhaps matching TRDD3 (7 bases). The J gene is absent in TCRdb and was assigned here via DNA matching to germline. Trimming cost V 4 bases and J 4 bases, with 22 bases left between them. CDR3 length equals 17 residues. CDR1 and CDR2 (germline): TSWWSYY, QGS. This CDR3 reads CALGVPSVLGYIDKLIF. The CDR3 DNA follows: TGTGCTCTTGGGGTACCTTCCGTACTGGGGTACATCGATAAACTCATCTTT.

This clone appeared many times. The chain uses TRDV1 and TRDJ3; D remains ambiguous. The CDR3 consists of 17 residues. The germline gives CDR1 TSWWSYY, CDR2 QGS. Trimming shortened V by 2 bases and J by 0 bases, and 8 bases separated the two germline ends. CDR3 nucleotides: TGTGCTCTTGGGGAAAACCTCCTCTCCTGGGACACCCGACAGATGTTTTTC. This codes for CALGENLLSWDTRQMFF.

Comment on this clone: This clone may be a read error of a much larger clone one base away. The genes are TRDV3 and TRDJ1, with D possibly being TRDD2 (5 bases). This CDR3 region has 20 residues. CDR1 is TVYSNPD and CDR2 is GDNSRS in the germline V gene (reference sequence). In DNA form, the CDR3 reads TGTGCCTCCGAAGGTCCTAACTCTTCCCGTGGGCCGACGCGGGCCGATGAACTCATCTTT. It codes for CASEGPNSSRGPTRADELIF.

This clone was found a few times. The TCRdb record carries a much larger clone's protein, which differs from this DNA's translation at residue 19; a read error is the likely cause, and the protein listed here is the DNA translation. The V gene corresponds to TRDV1; no J gene was called. The CDR3 spans 20 residues. Germline V gives CDR1 TSWWSYY, CDR2 QGS. DNA of the CDR3: TGTGCTCTTGGGGTATTATTCCGTCACCCCAGGGGTCCGAGGGCCGATAAACTCACCTTT. It specifies CALGVLFRHPRGPRADKLTF.

The sample holds a few counts of this clone. This likely reflects a read error, since a far larger clone is one base away. Other DNA sequences within the sample encode an identical CDR3. No call exists for the J gene, whereas the V gene is TRDV1; the D call of TRDD3 is as the table states it, not checked on the DNA. CDR1 TSWWSYY and CDR2 QGS come from the germline V gene. This CDR3 is 16 amino acids long. Written as DNA, the CDR3 is TGTGCTCTTGGGAATAACTGGGGGATACACGTCGATAAACTTATCTTT. Residues: CALGNNWGIHVDKLIF.

As for this clone: A far larger clone is only one base removed, so a read error is likely. The chain has TRDV2 and TRDJ1; D may be TRDD3 (7 bases). In the absence of a J gene in TCRdb, the DNA was matched to germline to assign it here. The V end lost 1 base, the J end lost 1 base, and 27 bases lay between the germline ends. Germline loops: CDR1 GEAIGNYY, CDR2 EKD. The CDR3 is made up of 20 amino acids. For the CDR3, the DNA is TGTGCCTGTGACACGTTTCCTAACTGGGGACATACGTGGGGCACCGATAAACTCATCTTT. Protein product: CACDTFPNWGHTWGTDKLIF.

On this clone: This probably arose from a read error, given a far larger clone one base away. Other DNA sequences of this sample code for an identical CDR3. This chain joins TRDV2 and TRDJ1; possibly TRDD3 for D (5 bases). In the absence of a J gene in TCRdb, the DNA was matched to germline to assign it here. With 1 base removed from V and 0 bases from J, the gap between germline ends came to 29 bases. CDR1 and CDR2 (germline): GEAIGNYY, EKD. The CDR3 loop spans 21 amino acids. In DNA, the CDR3 is TGTGCCTGTGACACGAAGAGGCGGCTGGGAGACTCCATGGCGTACACCGATAAACTCATCTTT. As protein: CACDTKRRLGDSMAYTDKLIF.

This clone has ten or more counts. TCRdb's entry gives the protein of a much larger clone, which mismatches this DNA's translation at residue 5, likely from a read error; the protein reported here is translated from the DNA. V gene TRDV1 combines with J gene TRDJ1, with 10 bases lining up with TRDD3. Unmatched junction bases numbered 34, after V lost 4 bases and J lost 2 bases. From germline, CDR1 is TSWWSYY and CDR2 QGS. This CDR3 contains 25 residues. The DNA of the CDR3 is TGTGCTCTTGGGGGCTCTCCTACAACGGAACCCCAACCCCGTACTGGGGGATTACCAACCGATAAACTCATCTTT. Translated: CALGGSPTTEPQPRTGGLPTDKLIF.

Worth noting for this clone: The protein TCRdb gives is from a much larger clone and does not agree with this DNA's translation at residue 7, likely a read error; the protein shown here comes from the DNA. The chain combines TRDV2 with TRDJ2, with D uncertain. Here the J gene came from matching the DNA to germline, since TCRdb omits it. Germline V gives CDR1 GEAIGNYY, CDR2 EKD. V lost 0 bases to trimming and J lost 4 bases, with 5 bases between them. The CDR3 extends over 13 amino acids. The CDR3 loop is CACDTWRTAQLFF. DNA for the CDR3: TGTGCCTGTGACACCTGGAGGACAGCACAACTCTTCTTT.

A few counts support this clone. TCRdb lists the protein of a much larger clone for this DNA, which differs at residue 23, so this is likely a read error; the protein given here is translated from the DNA itself. V gene assignment gives TRDV1, but the J gene was left uncalled; the table's D call TRDD3 went unverified against the DNA. Germline V CDR1 and CDR2: TSWWSYY, QGS. This CDR3 comprises 25 residues. The CDR3, as DNA: TGTGCTCTTGGGGAATTAGCCTTCCTCCAAAAGTTACGTACTGGGGGATACCCCCTCACCGATAAACCCATCTTT. Protein product: CALGELAFLQKLRTGGYPLTDKPIF.

This clone was detected many times. The protein that TCRdb holds for this DNA derives from a much larger clone and differs from the translated DNA at residue 9, which likely indicates a read error; the protein shown here is translated from the DNA. This chain connects TRDV1 to TRDJ1, with a tentative D call TRDD2 (6 bases). Per the germline V gene, CDR1 is TSWWSYY and CDR2 is QGS. This CDR3 contains 20 residues. This CDR3 is CALGGAPFPLNRGVTHKLIF. In DNA form, the CDR3 reads TGTGCTCTTGGGGGGGCCCCCTTCCCTCTCAACAGGGGTGTCACCCATAAACTCATCTTT.

This clone was found many times. TCRdb lists the protein of a much larger clone for this DNA, which differs at residue 3, so this is likely a read error; the protein given here is translated from the DNA itself. The J gene is TRDJ1, the V gene TRDV1; 8 bases line up with TRDD3. Germline lookup yields CDR1 TSWWSYY and CDR2 QGS. There are 22 residues in the CDR3. CDR3 region: CAPGEPNTARILGVLLPDKLIF. CDR3 nucleotide sequence: TGTGCTCCTGGGGAGCCCAATACAGCTCGGATACTGGGGGTCCTCCTGCCCGATAAACTCATCTTT.

This clone appeared a few times. A far larger clone is off by one base, so a read error is likely. This sample also contains other DNA sequences that code for the same CDR3. The chain couples TRDV1 to TRDJ1; 13 nucleotides agree with TRDD3. The J gene is absent in TCRdb and was assigned here via DNA matching to germline. Per the germline V gene, CDR1 is TSWWSYY and CDR2 is QGS. This CDR3 is 19 amino acids long. As DNA, the CDR3 is TGTGCTCTTGGGGAAACCCGAAACTGGGGGATACGCGGCACCGACAAACTCATCTTT. Protein sequence: CALGETRNWGIRGTDKLIF.